This T cell receptor (beta chain) was retrieved from a study of T cell repertoires in cytomegalovirus infection. Study-level information: Signatures in public TCR beta sequences pointed to both CMV infection and matching HLA type.

TCRdb recomputed calls from the reads with MiXCR, one row per CDR3 protein. The sample records about 320,000 distinct CDR3 sequences, 9% to 9.5% being singletons. The sample consisted of PBMCs. The source is a human donor in good health (CMV status not recorded). Some clones in this sample may be carry-over from other donors' samples.

CDR3 bases: TGTGCCAGCAGGGGGAATGATTCACCCCTCCACTTT. This translates into CASRGNDSPLHF. The rearrangement links TRBV12-3 or TRBV12-4 to TRBJ1-6; D is undetermined. This CDR3 region has 12 residues. V dropped 6 bases and J dropped 8 bases, with 8 bases sitting between them.